Each of the 2 T cell receptor beta chains below was sequenced from the same sample in a study of shared clonotypes between healthy human individuals. The table came from immunoSEQ multiplex PCR; TCRdb's copy has only in-frame clones and leaves some out. The sample lists more than 150,000 clones, around 93% occurring once. Sequencing input: naive CD4+ T cells sorted from blood. As for subset: CD45RA+ positively selected. Every receptor here comes from a woman in her 30s in good health.

V is TRBV9 and J is TRBJ2-1; D is possibly TRBD2 (5 bases). The CDR3 has 15 residues. Trimming cost V 0 bases and J 4 bases, with 11 bases left between them. Per the germline V gene, CDR1 is SGDLS and CDR2 is YYNGEE. CDR3 protein: CASSVGGQTYNEQFF. CDR3 coding DNA: TGTGCCAGCAGCGTAGGCGGGCAGACGTACAATGAGCAGTTCTTC.

The V and J genes are TRBV7-8 and TRBJ2-7; the D gene is possibly TRBD2 (5 bases). Germline values: CDR1 SGHVS, CDR2 FQNEAQ. CDR3 length: 20 amino acids. V lost 2 bases and J 0 bases, leaving 26 bases between the germline ends. DNA of the CDR3: TGTGCCAGCAGCTTAAAGGAAGGCCGATTCGGGTGGACTCGCTCCTACGAGCAGTACTTC. Translated, it gives CASSLKEGRFGWTRSYEQYF.